Listed here are 2 T cell receptor beta chains from one sample, sequenced in a study of blood T cell repertoires in COVID-19. Generated by immunoSEQ multiplex PCR, the TCRdb table keeps only in-frame clones and is missing some. Of around 60,000 clones detected, 80% to 85% appear once; the ten largest clones hold more than 15%. Sequencing was performed on peripheral blood. The receptors derive from a man in his 60s with COVID-19, enrolled during active disease.

The chain joins TRBV10-3 to TRBJ1-2; the match to TRBD1 covers 7 bases. The V gene end was trimmed by 2 bases and the J gene end by 7 bases; junction bases not matched to a gene: 4. The CDR3 runs 13 residues. Germline-derived CDR1 and CDR2 are ENHRY and SYGVKD. The chain's CDR3 is CAISEDRESGYTF. The CDR3 DNA reads TGTGCCATCAGTGAGGACAGGGAGTCTGGCTACACCTTC.

This chain joins TRBV27 and TRBJ1-2; the match to TRBD1 covers 7 bases. This CDR3 has 13 amino acids. V lost 6 bases and J lost 3; bases outside the gene matches: 4. Germline loops: CDR1 MNHEY, CDR2 SMNVEV (reference sequence). Here the CDR3 DNA reads TGTGCCAGCAGAGGGGGCTCCGACTATGGCTACACCTTC. This codes for CASRGGSDYGYTF.